These T cell receptor beta chains were read from a single sample in a study of cytomegalovirus exposure and HLA in healthy donors. Profiled with immunoSEQ multiplex PCR; TCRdb holds only in-frame clones, not every one. The sample consists of roughly 120,000 clones, 55% to 65% of them appearing once. Material for sequencing was PBMCs. All receptors derive from a man aged 35-49 years in good health and CMV-seropositive. Each CDR3 is given with its conserved first and last residue. The D gene is left open where the match is weak. Clone size is stated in some rows and not others, as once, few, many or a class when expanded.

d_gene	v_gene	abundance	j_gene	len	CDR3nt	CDR3aa
TRBD1	TRBV2	.	TRBJ2-7	15	TGTGCCAGCAGTGACCGGACAGGGGGAAAGGACGAGCAGTACTTC	CASSDRTGGKDEQYF
TRBD1	TRBV27	once	TRBJ1-4	13	TGTGCCAGCAGTTCCAGGGGGCCGGAAAAACTGTTTTTT	CASSSRGPEKLFF
.	TRBV27	once	TRBJ2-1	13	TGTGCCAGCAGTACGACTAGTTTCAATGAGCAGTTCTTC	CASSTTSFNEQFF
.	TRBV7-9	once	TRBJ2-6	15	TGTGCCGGTGCCAAAGGGGGAGCTGGGGCCAACGTCCTGACTTTC	CAGAKGGAGANVLTF
.	TRBV6-6	few	TRBJ1-5	13	TGTGCCAGCAGCTCGGACAGAAATCAGCCCCAGCATTTT	CASSSDRNQPQHF
.	TRBV5-1	few	TRBJ2-2	16	TGCGCCAGCAGCCGGGGGGACACCTCGAACACCGGGGAGCTGTTTTTT	CASSRGDTSNTGELFF
TRBD2	TRBV29-1	.	TRBJ2-7	15	TGCAGCGTTGAAGGAGGGAGGGGCGGGTCCTACGAGCAGTACTTC	CSVEGGRGGSYEQYF
.	TRBV10-3	.	TRBJ2-1	12	TGTGCCATCAGTGAGTCGAATATAGTAGAGTTCTTC	CAISESNIVEFF
TRBD2	TRBV30	.	TRBJ2-5	14	TGTGCCTGGAGGGTAGCGGGAGTTCAAGAGACCCAGTACTTC	CAWRVAGVQETQYF
TRBD1	TRBV7-7	.	TRBJ2-1	16	TGTGCCAGCAGCTTAAACGGGGGGACAGGGGCTGATGAGCAGTTCTTC	CASSLNGGTGADEQFF
TRBD1	TRBV5-1	.	TRBJ1-5	14	TGCGCCAGCAGCCCGGACAGGGGAGATCAGCCCCAGCATTTT	CASSPDRGDQPQHF
.	TRBV18	few	TRBJ1-1	15	TGTGCCAGCTCACCAGGGCCCGCCATGAACACTGAAGCTTTCTTT	CASSPGPAMNTEAFF
.	TRBV5-8	once	TRBJ2-7	12	TGTGCCAGCAGCCCGCTAGACGGGGAGCAGTACTTC	CASSPLDGEQYF
TRBD1	TRBV5-5	.	TRBJ2-5	15	TGTGCCAGCAGCCCACAAACAGGGGGCGCGGAGACCCAGTACTTC	CASSPQTGGAETQYF
TRBD2	TRBV30	once	TRBJ2-5	12	TGTGCCTGGAGTCCGATAGCGGGAGAGCAGTACTTC	CAWSPIAGEQYF
TRBD2	TRBV5-1	.	TRBJ2-2	16	TGCGCCAGCAGCCCGGGGACCGGGGGGGGCCCCGGGGAGCTGTTTTTT	CASSPGTGGGPGELFF
.	TRBV30	.	TRBJ2-1	15	TGTGCCTGGAAGGAAGGGACTTTCCTTTACAATGAGCAGTTCTTC	CAWKEGTFLYNEQFF
.	TRBV7-2	.	TRBJ2-7	13	TGTGCCAGCAGCTTAGGGGCGAACTACGAGCAGTACTTC	CASSLGANYEQYF
TRBD1	TRBV7-2	once	TRBJ1-5	15	TGTGCCAGCAGCTACCGGGACAGGGGTAATCAGCCCCAGCATTTT	CASSYRDRGNQPQHF
.	TRBV5-1	.	TRBJ1-4	15	TGCGCCAGCAGCTATGGTCAGGGATCAAATGAAAAACTGTTTTTT	CASSYGQGSNEKLFF
TRBD1	TRBV7-3	.	TRBJ1-1	13	TGTGCCAGCAGCCCTCGGACAGGGGGAAAAGCTTTCTTT	CASSPRTGGKAFF
TRBD1	TRBV5-6	.	TRBJ1-2	14	TGTGCCAGCAGCTATGGGACAGGGGTATATGGCTACACCTTC	CASSYGTGVYGYTF
TRBD1	TRBV7-9	.	TRBJ1-2	17	TGTGCCAGCAGCTTATATTCATTGGGACAGGGCTTCGATGGCTACACCTTC	CASSLYSLGQGFDGYTF
TRBD1	TRBV19	.	TRBJ2-7	16	TGTGCCAGTAGTATTACAGGGGGCTCCAGCTCCTACGAGCAGTACTTC	CASSITGGSSSYEQYF
TRBD1	TRBV6-5	.	TRBJ1-6	15	TGTGCCAGCAGGGGACAGGGGGCTGGGTATTCACCCCTCCACTTT	CASRGQGAGYSPLHF
TRBD1	TRBV5-1	.	TRBJ2-2	15	TGCGCCAGCAGCCCGGGACAGGGAAACACCGGGGAGCTGTTTTTT	CASSPGQGNTGELFF
.	TRBV6-1	.	TRBJ2-1	14	TGTGCCAGCAGCAGACTAAACACCTACAATGAGCAGTTCTTC	CASSRLNTYNEQFF
TRBD1	TRBV30	.	TRBJ2-5	14	TGTGCCTGGAGTAAGACAGGGATACGAGGGACCCAGTACTTC	CAWSKTGIRGTQYF
.	TRBV28	.	TRBJ1-2	16	TGTGCCAGCAGATCCCCCGGGGGCCCGGGGAGGGGTGGCTACACCTTC	CASRSPGGPGRGGYTF
.	TRBV9	once	TRBJ1-1	15	TGTGCCAGCAGCCCCGGAGGGACGGCGGGCACTGAAGCTTTCTTT	CASSPGGTAGTEAFF
TRBD1	TRBV4-3	.	TRBJ1-6	15	TGCGCCAGCAGCCTGCAGACAGGGAACAATTCACCCCTCCACTTT	CASSLQTGNNSPLHF
TRBD1	TRBV27	.	TRBJ2-7	15	TGTGCCAGCAGTTCCGGGACAGGGGCCTCCTACGAGCAGTACTTC	CASSSGTGASYEQYF
TRBD1	TRBV5-6	.	TRBJ2-7	16	TGTGCCAGCAGCTTGGGGACAGGGAATGGGTACTACGAGCAGTACTTC	CASSLGTGNGYYEQYF
.	TRBV7-2	.	TRBJ2-2	17	TGTGCCAGCAGCCACTACTCAGGGGGGCGACGCACCGGGGAGCTGTTTTTT	CASSHYSGGRRTGELFF
TRBD1	TRBV6-1	.	TRBJ1-5	14	TGTGCCAGCAGGGGGACAGTTAACAATCAGCCCCAGCATTTT	CASRGTVNNQPQHF
.	TRBV5-1	few	TRBJ2-5	15	TGCGCCAGCAGCTTGGGACAACCGTACCAAGAGACCCAGTACTTC	CASSLGQPYQETQYF
.	TRBV5-1	.	TRBJ2-3	15	TGCGCCAGCAGCTTGCCTAGATCTAGCACAGATACGCAGTATTTT	CASSLPRSSTDTQYF
.	TRBV19	.	TRBJ2-3	13	TGTGCCAGTAGGTGGACTAACACAGATACGCAGTATTTT	CASRWTNTDTQYF
.	TRBV28	.	TRBJ2-7	15	TGTGCCAGCAGGGGGGCCGACGTTCATAGAGGACGGCAGTACTTC	CASRGADVHRGRQYF
TRBD1	TRBV15	.	TRBJ2-7	15	TGTGCCACCAGCAGAGACGGGACAGGGGTCGGAGAGCAGTACTTC	CATSRDGTGVGEQYF
TRBD1	TRBV27	few	TRBJ2-3	16	TGTGCCAGCAGTTTGGTGGGACAGGGGACGTCAGATACGCAGTATTTT	CASSLVGQGTSDTQYF
TRBD2	TRBV4-1	.	TRBJ2-7	13	TGCGCCAGCAGCCGCGGGGGGCAGGGCGAACAGTACTTC	CASSRGGQGEQYF
.	TRBV7-9	.	TRBJ2-1	17	TGTGCCAGCAGCAGATCCGTGCAGGGGATATCCTACAATGAGCAGTTCTTC	CASSRSVQGISYNEQFF
TRBD1	TRBV6-5	.	TRBJ1-2	16	TGTGCCAGCAGTTACTCAGGGGACAGATACTTCTATGGCTACACCTTC	CASSYSGDRYFYGYTF
TRBD2	TRBV7-3	.	TRBJ2-5	14	TGTGCCAGCAGCTTAAATAGCGGGAAAGAGACCCAGTACTTC	CASSLNSGKETQYF
TRBD1	TRBV7-9	.	TRBJ2-5	14	TGTGCCAGCAGCTCGGGACAGGGTGGCGAGACCCAGTACTTC	CASSSGQGGETQYF
.	TRBV7-2	.	TRBJ1-1	15	TGTGCCAGCAGCCGATTCGGGGGCGGGAGGACTGAAGCTTTCTTT	CASSRFGGGRTEAFF
TRBD1	TRBV11-1	.	TRBJ2-7	15	TGTGCCAGCAGCTTAGGAGACAGGGATATCGGCGAGCAGTACTTC	CASSLGDRDIGEQYF
TRBD2	TRBV30	few	TRBJ2-3	14	TGTGCCTGGACCCTAGCGGGGGCCTGGGATACGCAGTATTTT	CAWTLAGAWDTQYF
TRBD1	TRBV7-8	.	TRBJ1-1	17	TGTGCCAGCAGCTTAGGGCGTCCCCGGGACAGGAACACTGAAGCTTTCTTT	CASSLGRPRDRNTEAFF
TRBD1	TRBV19	.	TRBJ1-5	16	TGTGCCAGTAGACGAGGGACAGGGGGGAGCAATCAGCCCCAGCATTTT	CASRRGTGGSNQPQHF
.	TRBV25-1	.	TRBJ1-6	15	TGTGCCAGCAGTCCCAACGGGGGTTATGATTCACCCCTCCACTTT	CASSPNGGYDSPLHF
TRBD1	TRBV2	.	TRBJ1-1	11	TGTGCCAGCGGGACAGACACTGAAGCCTTCTTT	CASGTDTEAFF
TRBD1	TRBV11-2	few	TRBJ1-1	13	TGTGCCAGCAGCTTTGCAGGGGGCACTGAAGCTTTCTTT	CASSFAGGTEAFF
TRBD1	TRBV28	.	TRBJ2-2	15	TGTGCCAGCAGTCCCCTGGACAGGGACACCGGGGAGCTGTTTTTT	CASSPLDRDTGELFF